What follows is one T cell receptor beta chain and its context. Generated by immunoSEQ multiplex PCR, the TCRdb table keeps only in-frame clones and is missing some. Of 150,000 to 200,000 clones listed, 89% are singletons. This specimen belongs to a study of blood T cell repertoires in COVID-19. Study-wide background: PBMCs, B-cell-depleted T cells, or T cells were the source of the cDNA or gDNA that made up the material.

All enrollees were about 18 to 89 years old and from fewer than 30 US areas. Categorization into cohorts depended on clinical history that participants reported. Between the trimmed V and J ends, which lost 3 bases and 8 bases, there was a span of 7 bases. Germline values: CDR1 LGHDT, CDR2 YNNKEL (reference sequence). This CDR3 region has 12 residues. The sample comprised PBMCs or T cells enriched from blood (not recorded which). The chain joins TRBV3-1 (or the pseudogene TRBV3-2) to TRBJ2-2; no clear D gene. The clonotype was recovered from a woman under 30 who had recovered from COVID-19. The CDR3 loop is CASSQYSGELFF. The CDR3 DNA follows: TGTGCCAGCAGCCAGTACTCTGGGGAGCTGTTTTTT.